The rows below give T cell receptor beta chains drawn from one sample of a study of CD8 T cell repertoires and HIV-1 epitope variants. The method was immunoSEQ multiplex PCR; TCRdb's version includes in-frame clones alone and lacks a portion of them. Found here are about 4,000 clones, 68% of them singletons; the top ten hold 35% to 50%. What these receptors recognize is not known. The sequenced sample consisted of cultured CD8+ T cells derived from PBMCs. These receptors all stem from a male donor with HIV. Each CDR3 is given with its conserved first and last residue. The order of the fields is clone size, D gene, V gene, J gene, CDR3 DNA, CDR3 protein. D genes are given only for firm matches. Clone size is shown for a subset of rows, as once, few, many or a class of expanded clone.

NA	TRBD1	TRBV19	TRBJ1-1	TGTGCCAGTAGTGTCGACAGGGGAGTGTGGAGCACTGAAGCTTTCTTT	CASSVDRGVWSTEAFF
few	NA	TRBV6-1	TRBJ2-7	TGTGCCAGCAGTTCAGATGTCTCGGCCTACGAGCAGTACTTC	CASSSDVSAYEQYF
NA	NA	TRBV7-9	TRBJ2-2	TGTGCCAGCAGCCCTATTCGGACACCTAACACCGGGGAGCTGTTTTTT	CASSPIRTPNTGELFF
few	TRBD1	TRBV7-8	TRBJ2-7	TGTGCCAGCAGCTTCACCGGGACAGGGAGCGAGCAGTACTTC	CASSFTGTGSEQYF
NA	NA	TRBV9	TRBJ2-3	TGTGCCAGCAGCGTGGTCTCCACAGATACGCAGTATTTT	CASSVVSTDTQYF
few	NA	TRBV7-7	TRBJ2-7	TGTGCTAGCAGCTTAGGGACCGGGACCCTTGCACACGAGCAGTACTTC	CASSLGTGTLAHEQYF
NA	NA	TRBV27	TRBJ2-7	TGTGCCAGCAGTACTAGCTACGAGCAGTACTTC	CASSTSYEQYF
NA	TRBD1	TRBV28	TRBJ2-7	TGTGCCAGCAGTCACCGGGACAGCTACGAGCAGTACTTC	CASSHRDSYEQYF
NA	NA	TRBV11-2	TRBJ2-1	TGTGCCAGCAGCCCCCGAGCAGGGCTCAATGAGCAGTTCTTC	CASSPRAGLNEQFF
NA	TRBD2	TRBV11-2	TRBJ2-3	TGTGCCAGCAGCTCTTGGACTAGCGGGGTTAGCACAGATACGCAGTATTTT	CASSSWTSGVSTDTQYF
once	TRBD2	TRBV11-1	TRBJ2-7	TGTGCCAGCAGTCTCACATCGACTAGCGGGGGGCCTTCTGGCGAGCAGTACTTC	CASSLTSTSGGPSGEQYF
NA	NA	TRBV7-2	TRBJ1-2	TGTGCCAGCAGCCTCCAGGGTGGGGATGGCTACACCTTC	CASSLQGGDGYTF
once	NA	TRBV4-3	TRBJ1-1	TGCGCCAGCAGCCAAGATTCGGGAAGGGACACTGAAGCTTTCTTT	CASSQDSGRDTEAFF
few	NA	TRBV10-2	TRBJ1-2	TGCGCCAGCAGTGGCACCGGCCCGTCCTATGGCTACACCTTC	CASSGTGPSYGYTF
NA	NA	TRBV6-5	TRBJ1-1	TGTGCCAGCAGTTATAAAACAGGCCCCGGGGGCACTGAAGCTTTCTTT	CASSYKTGPGGTEAFF
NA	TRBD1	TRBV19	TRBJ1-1	TGTGCCAGTAGTACCCGAACAGGGGTGCAAACTGAAGCTTTCTTT	CASSTRTGVQTEAFF
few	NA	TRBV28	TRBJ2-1	TGTGCCAGCAGTTTAGTAGGTCAGGGGTTGATCTTC	CASSLVGQGLIF
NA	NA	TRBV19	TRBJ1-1	TGTGCCACCTCACCCGGCTACAGGGAGGCCGCCCGGGGCACTGAAGCTTTCTTT	CATSPGYREAARGTEAFF
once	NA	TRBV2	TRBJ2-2	TGTGCCAGTCGACGGAGCCAGAACACCGGGGAGCTGTTTTTT	CASRRSQNTGELFF
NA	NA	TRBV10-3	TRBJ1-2	TGTGCCATCAGTGATCAAACTAGGGGAAACTATGGCTACACCTTC	CAISDQTRGNYGYTF
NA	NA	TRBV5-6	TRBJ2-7	TGTGCCAGCAGTGTTCAGAGCTACGAGCAGTACTTC	CASSVQSYEQYF
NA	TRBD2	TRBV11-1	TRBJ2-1	TGTGCCAGCAGCTTTCAGAGCGGGAGCTCCTACAATGAGCAGTTCTTC	CASSFQSGSSYNEQFF
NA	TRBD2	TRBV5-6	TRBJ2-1	TGTGCCAGCAGCTCCACGGGACTAGCGGGAACGAATGAGCAGTTCTTC	CASSSTGLAGTNEQFF
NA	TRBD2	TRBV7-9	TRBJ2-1	TGTGCCAGCAGCGGGACTAGCGAGTCCTACAATGAGCAGTTCTTC	CASSGTSESYNEQFF
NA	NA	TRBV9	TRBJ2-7	TGTGCCAGCAGCGATCACAAAAGCTCCTACGAGCAGTACTTC	CASSDHKSSYEQYF
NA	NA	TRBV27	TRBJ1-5	TGTGCCAGCAGTTTAGGGAGGGGCGGGCAGCCCCAGCATTTT	CASSLGRGGQPQHF
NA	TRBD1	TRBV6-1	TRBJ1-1	TGTGCCAGTCCAGCCGGGACAGGTCTAGCTGAAGCTTTCTTT	CASPAGTGLAEAFF
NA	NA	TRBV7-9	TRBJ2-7	TGTGCCAGCAGCTCGGACCCTCAGCCCGAGCAGTACTTC	CASSSDPQPEQYF
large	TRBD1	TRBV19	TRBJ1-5	TGTGCCAGTACCCCGGACAGGTTAAGCAATCAGCCCCAGCATTTT	CASTPDRLSNQPQHF
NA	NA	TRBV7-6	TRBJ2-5	TGTGCCAGCAGACCAGGACAGCAAGAGACCCAGTACTTC	CASRPGQQETQYF
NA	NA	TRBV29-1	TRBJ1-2	TGCAGCGTTGCCCAGACAGGAGCTGGGGATGGCTACACCTTC	CSVAQTGAGDGYTF
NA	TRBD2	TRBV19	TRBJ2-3	TGTGCCAGTAGTATAAAAGCGGGAGGTGGAGATACGCAGTATTTT	CASSIKAGGGDTQYF
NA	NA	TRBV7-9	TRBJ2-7	TGTGCCAGCAGCTTAAGGGGGGGGCCTGACGAGCAGTACTTC	CASSLRGGPDEQYF
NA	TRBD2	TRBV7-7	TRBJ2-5	TGTGCTAGCAGCTCGGGACTAGCGCACCAAGAGACCCAGTACTTC	CASSSGLAHQETQYF
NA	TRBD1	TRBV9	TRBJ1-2	TGTGCCAGCAAAGGGGGCAGTAACTATGGCTACACCTTC	CASKGGSNYGYTF
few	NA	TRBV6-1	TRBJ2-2	TGTGCCAGCAGCTCCGGGACTCTTAACACCGGGGAGCTGTTTTTT	CASSSGTLNTGELFF
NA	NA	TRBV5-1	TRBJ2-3	TGCGCCAGCAGCTTGGCCAGTTTGGAAGATACGCAGTATTTT	CASSLASLEDTQYF
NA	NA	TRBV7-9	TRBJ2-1	TGTGCCAGCAGCTTAGGGGATCCGGGACCCCCTCCGTATGAGCAGTTCTTC	CASSLGDPGPPPYEQFF
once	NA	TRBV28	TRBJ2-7	TGTGCCAGCAGTTTGGGGGGTACCTACGAGCAGTACTTC	CASSLGGTYEQYF
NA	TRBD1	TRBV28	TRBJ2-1	TGTGCCAGCAGTTCCTCCGGGACAGGGTCTACCAGTGAGCAGTTCTTC	CASSSSGTGSTSEQFF
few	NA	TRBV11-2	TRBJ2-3	TGTGCCAGCAGCTTAGGAGATACGCAGTATTTT	CASSLGDTQYF